This TCR beta chain was identified in a study of blood T cell repertoires in COVID-19. Across the study: The United States, Italy and Spain were the sources of the acute and convalescent COVID-19 samples. In each case, the material was cDNA or gDNA derived from T cells, B-cell-depleted T cells, or PBMCs.

As processed by the authors: Estimates of nucleated cell counts were drawn from the amplification of reference gene primers. Profiled with immunoSEQ multiplex PCR; TCRdb holds only in-frame clones, not every one. D and trimming were read from the DNA, whereas the V and J calls and clone size are those reported in that table. The sample lists around 94,000 clones; 84% were seen once. Germline assignment: CDR1 SEHNR and CDR2 FQNEAQ (reference sequence). CDR3 length: 15 amino acids. V lost 2 bases to trimming and J lost 4 bases; unmatched junction nucleotides: 3. The chain uses TRBV7-9 and TRBJ1-2, with 11 positions matching TRBD1. Sample: peripheral blood. The sequence was collected from a human donor in a cohort sampled during active COVID-19. The CDR3 loop reads CASSLRDRGVYGYTF. The CDR3 nucleotides are TGTGCCAGCAGCTTACGGGACAGGGGGGTCTATGGCTACACCTTC.